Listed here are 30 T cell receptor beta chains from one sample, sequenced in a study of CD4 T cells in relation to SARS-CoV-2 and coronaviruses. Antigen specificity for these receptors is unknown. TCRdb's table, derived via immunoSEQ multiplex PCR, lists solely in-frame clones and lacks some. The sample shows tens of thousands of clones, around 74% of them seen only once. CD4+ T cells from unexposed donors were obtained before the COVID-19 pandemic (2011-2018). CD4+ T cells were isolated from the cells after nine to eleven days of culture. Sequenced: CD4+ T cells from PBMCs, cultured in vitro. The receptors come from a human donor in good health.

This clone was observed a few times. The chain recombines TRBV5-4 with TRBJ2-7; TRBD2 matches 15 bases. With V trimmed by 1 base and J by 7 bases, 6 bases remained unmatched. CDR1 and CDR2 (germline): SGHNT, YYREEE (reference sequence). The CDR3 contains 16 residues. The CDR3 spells CASSLSGLAGGEEQYF. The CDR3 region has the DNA TGTGCCAGCAGCTTGAGTGGACTAGCGGGAGGGGAGGAGCAGTACTTC.

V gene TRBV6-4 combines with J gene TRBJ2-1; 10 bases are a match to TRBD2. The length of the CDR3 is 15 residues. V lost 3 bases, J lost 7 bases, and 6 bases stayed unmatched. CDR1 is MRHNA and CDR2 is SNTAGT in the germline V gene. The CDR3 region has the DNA TGTGCCAGCAGTGAGGCTAGCGGGAGCTGGAATGAGCAGTTCTTC. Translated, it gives CASSEASGSWNEQFF.

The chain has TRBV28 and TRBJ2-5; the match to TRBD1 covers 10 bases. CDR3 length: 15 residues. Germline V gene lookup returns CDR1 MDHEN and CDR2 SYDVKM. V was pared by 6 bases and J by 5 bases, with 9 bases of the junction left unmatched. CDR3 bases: TGTGCCAGCAGATCCCGGGACAGGGGTGGTGAGACCCAGTACTTC. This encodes CASRSRDRGGETQYF.

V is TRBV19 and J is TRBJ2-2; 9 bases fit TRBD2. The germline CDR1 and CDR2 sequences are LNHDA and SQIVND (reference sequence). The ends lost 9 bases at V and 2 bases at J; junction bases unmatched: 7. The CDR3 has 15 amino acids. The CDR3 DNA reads TGTGCCAGCGCTGGCGGGGGGGCTAACACCGGGGAGCTGTTTTTT. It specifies CASAGGGANTGELFF.

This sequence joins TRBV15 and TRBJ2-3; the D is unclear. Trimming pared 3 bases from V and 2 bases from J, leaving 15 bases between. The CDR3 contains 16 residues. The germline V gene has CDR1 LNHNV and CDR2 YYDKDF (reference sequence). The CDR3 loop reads CATSSPGQAITDTQYF. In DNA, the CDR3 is TGTGCCACCAGCAGCCCTGGGCAGGCGATCACAGATACGCAGTATTTT.

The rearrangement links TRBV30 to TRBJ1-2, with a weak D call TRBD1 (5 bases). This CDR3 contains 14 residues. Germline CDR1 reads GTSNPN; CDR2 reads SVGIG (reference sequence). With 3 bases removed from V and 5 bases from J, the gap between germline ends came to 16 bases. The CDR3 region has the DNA TGTGCCTGGAGGGGAAATCAGGGAGAGTATGGCTACACCTTC. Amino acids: CAWRGNQGEYGYTF.

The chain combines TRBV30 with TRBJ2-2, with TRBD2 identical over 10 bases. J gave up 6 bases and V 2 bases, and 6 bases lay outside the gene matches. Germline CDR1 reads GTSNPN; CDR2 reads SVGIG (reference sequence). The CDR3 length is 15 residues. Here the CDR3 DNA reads TGTGCCTGGAGTAAGGAACTAGCGGGACCCGGGGAGCTGTTTTTT. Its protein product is CAWSKELAGPGELFF.

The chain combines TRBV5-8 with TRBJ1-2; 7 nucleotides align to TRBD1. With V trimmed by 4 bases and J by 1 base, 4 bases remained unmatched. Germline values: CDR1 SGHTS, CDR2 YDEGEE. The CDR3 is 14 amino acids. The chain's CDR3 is CASSGTAYNYGYTF. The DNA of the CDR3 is TGTGCCAGCAGCGGGACAGCCTATAACTATGGCTACACCTTC. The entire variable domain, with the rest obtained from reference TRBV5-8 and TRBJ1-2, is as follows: EAGVTQSPTHLIKTRGQQATLRCSPISGHTSVYWYQQALGLGLQFLLWYDEGEERNRGNFPPRFSGRQFPNYSSELNVNALELEDSALYLCASSGTAYNYGYTFGSGTRLTVV.

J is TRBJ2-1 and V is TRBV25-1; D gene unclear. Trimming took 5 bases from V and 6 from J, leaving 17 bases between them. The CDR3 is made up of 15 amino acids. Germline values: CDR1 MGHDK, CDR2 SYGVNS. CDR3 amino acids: CASSTPIHFSNEQFF. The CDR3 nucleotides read TGTGCCAGCAGTACCCCCATCCACTTTTCCAATGAGCAGTTCTTC.

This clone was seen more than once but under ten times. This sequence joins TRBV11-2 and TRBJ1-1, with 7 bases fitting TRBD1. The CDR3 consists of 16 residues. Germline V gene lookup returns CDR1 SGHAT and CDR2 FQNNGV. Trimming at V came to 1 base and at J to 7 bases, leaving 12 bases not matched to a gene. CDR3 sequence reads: CASSLAGGRGFVEAFF. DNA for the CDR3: TGTGCCAGCAGCTTAGCAGGGGGGCGAGGATTCGTTGAAGCTTTCTTT.

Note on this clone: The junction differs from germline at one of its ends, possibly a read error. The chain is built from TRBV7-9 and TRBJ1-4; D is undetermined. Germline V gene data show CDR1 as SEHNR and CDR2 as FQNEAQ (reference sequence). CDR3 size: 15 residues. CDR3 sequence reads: CANSPGSGTNEKLFF. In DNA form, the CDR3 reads TGTGCCAACAGCCCCGGGTCTGGGACTAATGAAAAACTGTTTTTT.

For the CDR3, the DNA is TGTGCCAGCAGCTTAGGTTGGACTAGCGGGAGGGGAACCTACAATGAGCAGTTCTTC. Translating it yields CASSLGWTSGRGTYNEQFF. The rearrangement uses TRBV11-2 and TRBJ2-1, with 15 bases lining up with TRBD2. V lost 1 base to trimming and J lost 2 bases; unmatched junction nucleotides: 6. Germline lookup yields CDR1 SGHAT and CDR2 FQNNGV. The CDR3 spans 19 residues.

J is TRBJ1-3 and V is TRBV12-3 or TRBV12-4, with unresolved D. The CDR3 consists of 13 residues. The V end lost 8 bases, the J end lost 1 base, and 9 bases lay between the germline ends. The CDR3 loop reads CASGLSSGNTIYF. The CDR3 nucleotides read TGTGCCAGCGGACTCTCGTCTGGAAACACCATATATTTT.

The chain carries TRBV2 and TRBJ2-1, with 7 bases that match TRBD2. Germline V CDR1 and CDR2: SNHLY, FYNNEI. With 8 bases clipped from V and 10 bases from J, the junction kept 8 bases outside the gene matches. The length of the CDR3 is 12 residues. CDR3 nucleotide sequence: TGTGCCAGCTCGGTGGGGGGGAAAGAGCAGTTCTTC. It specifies CASSVGGKEQFF.

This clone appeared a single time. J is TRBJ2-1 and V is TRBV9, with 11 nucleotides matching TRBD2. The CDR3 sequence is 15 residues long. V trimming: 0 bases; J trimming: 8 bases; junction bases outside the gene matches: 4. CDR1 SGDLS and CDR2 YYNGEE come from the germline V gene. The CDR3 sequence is CASSVASGRIDEQFF. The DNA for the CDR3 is TGTGCCAGCAGCGTAGCTAGCGGGAGGATAGATGAGCAGTTCTTC.

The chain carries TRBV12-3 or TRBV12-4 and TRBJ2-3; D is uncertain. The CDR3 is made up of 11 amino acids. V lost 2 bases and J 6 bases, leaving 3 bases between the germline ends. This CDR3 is CASSLSDTQYF. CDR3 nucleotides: TGTGCCAGCAGTTTAAGTGATACGCAGTATTTT.

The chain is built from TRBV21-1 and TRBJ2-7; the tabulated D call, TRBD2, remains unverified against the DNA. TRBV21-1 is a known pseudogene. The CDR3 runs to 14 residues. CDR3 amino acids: CASSNKSFVDEQYF. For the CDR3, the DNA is TGTGCCAGCAGCAATAAGTCCTTCGTAGACGAGCAGTACTTC.

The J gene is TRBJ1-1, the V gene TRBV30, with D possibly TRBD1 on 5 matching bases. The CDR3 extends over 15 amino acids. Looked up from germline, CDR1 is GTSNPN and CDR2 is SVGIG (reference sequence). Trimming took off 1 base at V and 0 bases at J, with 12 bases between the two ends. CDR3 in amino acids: CAWSARGKVNTEAFF. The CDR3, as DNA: TGTGCCTGGAGTGCCCGGGGCAAAGTGAACACTGAAGCTTTCTTT.

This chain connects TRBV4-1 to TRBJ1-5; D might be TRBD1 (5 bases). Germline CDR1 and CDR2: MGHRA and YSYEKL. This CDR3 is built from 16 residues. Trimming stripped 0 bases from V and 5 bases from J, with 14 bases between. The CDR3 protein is CASSQDPNLRDQPQHF. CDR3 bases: TGCGCCAGCAGCCAAGATCCAAATCTCAGGGATCAGCCCCAGCATTTT.

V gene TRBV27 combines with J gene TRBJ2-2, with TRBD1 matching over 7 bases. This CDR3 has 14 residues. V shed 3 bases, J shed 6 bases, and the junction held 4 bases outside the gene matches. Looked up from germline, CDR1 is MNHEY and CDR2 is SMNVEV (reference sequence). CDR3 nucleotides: TGTGCCAGCAGTTTCACCACAGGGGCCGGGGAGCTGTTTTTT. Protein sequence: CASSFTTGAGELFF.

The CDR3 here is CASGYVGETQYF. Written as DNA, the CDR3 is TGTGCCTCAGGGTACGTTGGGGAGACCCAGTACTTC. The rearrangement links TRBV19 to TRBJ2-5; tentative D call: TRBD1 (5 bases). This CDR3 contains 12 residues. V lost 11 bases and J lost 5, with 15 bases in between. CDR1 is LNHDA, CDR2 SQIVND, per germline (reference sequence).

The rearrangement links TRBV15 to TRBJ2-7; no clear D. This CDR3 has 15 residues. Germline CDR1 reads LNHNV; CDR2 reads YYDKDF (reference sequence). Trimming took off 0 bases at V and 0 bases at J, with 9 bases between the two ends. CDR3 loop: CATSRDLGDSYEQYF. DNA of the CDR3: TGTGCCACCAGCAGAGATCTTGGCGACTCCTACGAGCAGTACTTC.

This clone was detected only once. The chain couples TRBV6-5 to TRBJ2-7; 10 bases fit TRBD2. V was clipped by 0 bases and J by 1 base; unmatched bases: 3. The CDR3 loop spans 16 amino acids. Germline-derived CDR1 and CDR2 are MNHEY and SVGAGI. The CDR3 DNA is TGTGCCAGCAGTTACTCCCCGACTAGCGGGTCCTACGAGCAGTACTTC. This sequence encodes CASSYSPTSGSYEQYF.

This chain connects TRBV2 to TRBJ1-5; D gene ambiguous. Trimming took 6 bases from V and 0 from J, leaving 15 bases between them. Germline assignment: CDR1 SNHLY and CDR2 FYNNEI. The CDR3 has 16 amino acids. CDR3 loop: CASRPRRDNSNQPQHF. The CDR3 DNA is TGTGCCAGCAGACCTCGGAGGGATAATAGCAATCAGCCCCAGCATTTT.

CDR3 in DNA: TGCGCCAGCAGTCAATTGGGTGGAGTAGCGGGAGGGCCAGGGGACAATAATGAGCAGTTCTTC. It encodes CASSQLGGVAGGPGDNNEQFF. The rearrangement uses TRBV23-1 and TRBJ2-1; 11 bases fit TRBD2. TRBV23-1 falls under the ORF class, with uncertain function. V lost 1 base and J lost 7; bases outside the gene matches: 21. The CDR3 length is 21 residues.

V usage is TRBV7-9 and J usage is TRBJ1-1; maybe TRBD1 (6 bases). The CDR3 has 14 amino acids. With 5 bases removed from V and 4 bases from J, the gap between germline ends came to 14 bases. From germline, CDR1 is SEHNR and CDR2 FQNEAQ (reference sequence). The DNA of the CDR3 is TGTGCCAGCAGCGCTCACAGGGTGGGCACTGAAGCTTTCTTT. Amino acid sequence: CASSAHRVGTEAFF.

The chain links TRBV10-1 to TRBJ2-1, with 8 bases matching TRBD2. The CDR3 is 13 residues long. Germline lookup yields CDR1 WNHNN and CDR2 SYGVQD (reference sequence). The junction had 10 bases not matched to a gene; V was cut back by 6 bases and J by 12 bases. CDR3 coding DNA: TGCGCCAGCAGCGCAGAGCTAGCGGGCGGGCAGTTCTTC. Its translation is CASSAELAGGQFF.

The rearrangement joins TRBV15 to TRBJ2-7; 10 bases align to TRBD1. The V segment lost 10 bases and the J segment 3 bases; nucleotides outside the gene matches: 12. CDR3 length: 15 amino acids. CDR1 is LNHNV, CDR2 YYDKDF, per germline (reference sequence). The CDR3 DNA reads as TGTGCCATAGCACCAAGTTGGACAGGGGGCTACGAGCAGTACTTC. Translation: CAIAPSWTGGYEQYF.

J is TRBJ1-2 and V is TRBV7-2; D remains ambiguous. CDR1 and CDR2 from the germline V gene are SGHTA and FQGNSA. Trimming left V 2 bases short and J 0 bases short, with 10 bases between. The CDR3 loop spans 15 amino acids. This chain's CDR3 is CASSLRSGSNYGYTF. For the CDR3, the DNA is TGTGCCAGCAGCTTACGTTCCGGGTCTAACTATGGCTACACCTTC.

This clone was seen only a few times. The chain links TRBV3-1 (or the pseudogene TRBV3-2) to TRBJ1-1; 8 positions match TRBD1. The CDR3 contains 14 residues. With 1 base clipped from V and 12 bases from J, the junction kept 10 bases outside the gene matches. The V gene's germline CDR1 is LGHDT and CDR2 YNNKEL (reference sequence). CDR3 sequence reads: CASSQGQQGVYPFF. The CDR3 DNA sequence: TGTGCCAGCAGCCAAGGGCAACAGGGGGTCTATCCTTTCTTT.